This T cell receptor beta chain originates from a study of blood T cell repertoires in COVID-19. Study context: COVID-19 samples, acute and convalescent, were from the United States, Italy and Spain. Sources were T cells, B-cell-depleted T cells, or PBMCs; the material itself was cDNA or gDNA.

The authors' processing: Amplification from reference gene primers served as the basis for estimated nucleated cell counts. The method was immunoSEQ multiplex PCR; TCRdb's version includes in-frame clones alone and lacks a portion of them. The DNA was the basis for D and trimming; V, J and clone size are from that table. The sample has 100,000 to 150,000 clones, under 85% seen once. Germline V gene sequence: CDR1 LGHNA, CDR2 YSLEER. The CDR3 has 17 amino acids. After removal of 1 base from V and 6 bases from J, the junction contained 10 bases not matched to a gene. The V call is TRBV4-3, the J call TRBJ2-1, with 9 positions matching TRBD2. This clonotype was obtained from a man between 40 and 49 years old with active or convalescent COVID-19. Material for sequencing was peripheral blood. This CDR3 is CASSQAPLAGYTNEQFF. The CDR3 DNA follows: TGCGCCAGCAGCCAAGCCCCCCTAGCGGGGTATACCAATGAGCAGTTCTTC.